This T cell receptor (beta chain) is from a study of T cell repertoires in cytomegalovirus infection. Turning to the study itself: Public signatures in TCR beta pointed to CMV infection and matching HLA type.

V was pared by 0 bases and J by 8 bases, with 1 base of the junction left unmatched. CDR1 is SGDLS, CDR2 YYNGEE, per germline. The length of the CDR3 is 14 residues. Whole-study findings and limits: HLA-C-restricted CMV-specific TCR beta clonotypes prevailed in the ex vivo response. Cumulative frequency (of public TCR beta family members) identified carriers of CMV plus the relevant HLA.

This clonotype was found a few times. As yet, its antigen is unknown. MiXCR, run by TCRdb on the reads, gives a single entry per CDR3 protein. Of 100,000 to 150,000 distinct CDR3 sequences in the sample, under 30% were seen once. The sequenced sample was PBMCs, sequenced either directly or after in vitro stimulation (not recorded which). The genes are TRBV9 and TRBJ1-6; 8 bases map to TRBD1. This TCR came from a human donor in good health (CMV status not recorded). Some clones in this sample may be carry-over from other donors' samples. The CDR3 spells CASSVVQGDSPLHF. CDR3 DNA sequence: TGTGCCAGCAGCGTAGTACAGGGGGATTCACCCCTCCACTTT.